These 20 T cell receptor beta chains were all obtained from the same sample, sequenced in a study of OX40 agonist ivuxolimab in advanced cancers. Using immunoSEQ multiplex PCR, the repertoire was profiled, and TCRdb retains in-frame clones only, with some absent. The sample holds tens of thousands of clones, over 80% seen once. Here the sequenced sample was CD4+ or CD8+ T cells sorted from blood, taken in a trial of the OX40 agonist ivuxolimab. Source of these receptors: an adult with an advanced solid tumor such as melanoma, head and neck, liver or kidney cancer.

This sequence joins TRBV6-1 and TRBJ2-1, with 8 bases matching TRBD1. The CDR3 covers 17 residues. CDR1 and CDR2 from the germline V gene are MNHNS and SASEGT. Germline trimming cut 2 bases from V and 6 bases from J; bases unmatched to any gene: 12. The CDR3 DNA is TGTGCCAGCAGTGAAAGGAGGGTCCCCACAGGGGGCAATGAGCAGTTCTTC. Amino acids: CASSERRVPTGGNEQFF.

The CDR3 bases are TGCGCCAGCAGCCTAGGGACTGGGCAGCCCCAGCATTTT. Residues: CASSLGTGQPQHF. This rearrangement joins TRBV4-3 to TRBJ1-5; weak D call: TRBD1 (5 bases). Trimming cost V 4 bases and J 7 bases, with 11 bases left between them. There are 13 residues in the CDR3. In germline, CDR1 is LGHNA, CDR2 YSLEER.

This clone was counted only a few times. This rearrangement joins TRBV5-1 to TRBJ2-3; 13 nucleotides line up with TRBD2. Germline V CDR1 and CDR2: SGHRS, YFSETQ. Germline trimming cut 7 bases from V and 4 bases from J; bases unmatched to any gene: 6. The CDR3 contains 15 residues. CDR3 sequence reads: CASSLAGGPSDTQYF. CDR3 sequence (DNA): TGCGCCAGCTCACTAGCGGGAGGGCCATCAGATACGCAGTATTTT.

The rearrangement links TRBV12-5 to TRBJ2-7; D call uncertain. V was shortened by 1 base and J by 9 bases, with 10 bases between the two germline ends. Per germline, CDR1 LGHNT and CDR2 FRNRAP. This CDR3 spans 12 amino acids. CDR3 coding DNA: TGTGCTAGTGGTTTGGACTCCTCGCGGCAGTACTTC. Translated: CASGLDSSRQYF.

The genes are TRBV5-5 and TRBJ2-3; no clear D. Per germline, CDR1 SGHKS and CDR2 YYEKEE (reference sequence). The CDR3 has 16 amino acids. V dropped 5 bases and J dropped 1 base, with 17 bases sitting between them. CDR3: CASRAGWGERTDTQYF. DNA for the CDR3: TGTGCCAGCAGAGCAGGCTGGGGTGAGCGCACAGATACGCAGTATTTT.

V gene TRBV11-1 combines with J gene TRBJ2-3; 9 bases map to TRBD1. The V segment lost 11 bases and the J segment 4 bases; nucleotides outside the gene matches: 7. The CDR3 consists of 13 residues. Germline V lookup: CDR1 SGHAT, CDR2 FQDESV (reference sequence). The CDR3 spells CADGTGNPDTQYF. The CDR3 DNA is TGTGCCGACGGGACAGGGAATCCAGATACGCAGTATTTT.

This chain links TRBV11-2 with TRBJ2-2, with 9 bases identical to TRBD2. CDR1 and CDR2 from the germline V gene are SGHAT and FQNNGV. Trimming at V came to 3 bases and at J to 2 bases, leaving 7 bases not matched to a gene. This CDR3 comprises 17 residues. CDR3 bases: TGTGCCAGCAGCTTGGGAGCGGGAGGCCTCAACACCGGGGAGCTGTTTTTT. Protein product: CASSLGAGGLNTGELFF.

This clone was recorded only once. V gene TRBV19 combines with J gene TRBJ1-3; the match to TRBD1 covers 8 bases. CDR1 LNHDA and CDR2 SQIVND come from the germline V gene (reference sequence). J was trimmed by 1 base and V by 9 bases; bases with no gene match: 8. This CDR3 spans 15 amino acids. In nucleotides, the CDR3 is TGTGCCAGCCGAATTACAGGGGGATCTGGAAACACCATATATTTT. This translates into CASRITGGSGNTIYF.

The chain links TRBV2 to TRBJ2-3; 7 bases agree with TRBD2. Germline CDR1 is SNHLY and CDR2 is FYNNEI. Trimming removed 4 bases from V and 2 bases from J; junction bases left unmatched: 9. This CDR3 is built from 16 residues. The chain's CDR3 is CASSVEGRGDTDTQYF. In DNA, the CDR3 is TGTGCCAGCAGTGTAGAGGGTCGGGGGGACACAGATACGCAGTATTTT.

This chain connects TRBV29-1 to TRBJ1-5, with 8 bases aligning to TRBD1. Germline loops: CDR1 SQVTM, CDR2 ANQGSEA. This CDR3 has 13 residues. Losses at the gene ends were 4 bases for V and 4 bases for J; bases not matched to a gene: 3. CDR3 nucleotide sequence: TGCAGCGTTGGCGGGACAGGTAATCAGCCCCAGCATTTT. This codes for CSVGGTGNQPQHF.

In DNA, the CDR3 is TGCGCCAGCAGCCTCCTAGCGGGATCCACAGATACGCAGTATTTT. This codes for CASSLLAGSTDTQYF. The chain links TRBV4-1 to TRBJ2-3; TRBD2 aligns across 9 bases. V lost 4 bases and J lost 2; bases outside the gene matches: 4. Germline CDR1 and CDR2: MGHRA and YSYEKL. The CDR3 has 15 amino acids.

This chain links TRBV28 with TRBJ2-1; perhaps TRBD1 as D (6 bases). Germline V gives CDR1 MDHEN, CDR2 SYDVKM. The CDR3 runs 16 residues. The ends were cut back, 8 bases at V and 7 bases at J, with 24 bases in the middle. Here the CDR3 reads CASPKGRTASRNEQFF. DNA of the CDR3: TGTGCCAGCCCTAAAGGTCGGACAGCCTCTCGGAATGAGCAGTTCTTC.

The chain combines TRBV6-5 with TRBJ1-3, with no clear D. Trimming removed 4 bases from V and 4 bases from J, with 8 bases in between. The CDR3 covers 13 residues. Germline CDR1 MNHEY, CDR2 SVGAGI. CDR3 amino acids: CASSSSLGNTIYF. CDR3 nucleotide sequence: TGTGCCAGCAGTTCCTCCTTAGGAAACACCATATATTTT.

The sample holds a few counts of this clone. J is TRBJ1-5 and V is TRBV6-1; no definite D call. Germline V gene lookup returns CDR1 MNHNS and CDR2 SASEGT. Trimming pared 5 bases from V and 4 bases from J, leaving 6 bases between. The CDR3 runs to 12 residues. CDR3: CASSFGNQPQHF. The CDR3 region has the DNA TGTGCCAGCAGTTTCGGGAATCAGCCCCAGCATTTT.

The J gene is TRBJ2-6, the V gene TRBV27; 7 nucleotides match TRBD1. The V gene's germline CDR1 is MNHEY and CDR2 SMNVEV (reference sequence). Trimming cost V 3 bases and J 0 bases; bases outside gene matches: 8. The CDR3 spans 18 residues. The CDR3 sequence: CASSFRGTASSGANVLTF. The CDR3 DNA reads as TGTGCCAGCAGTTTCCGAGGGACAGCGAGCTCTGGGGCCAACGTCCTGACTTTC.

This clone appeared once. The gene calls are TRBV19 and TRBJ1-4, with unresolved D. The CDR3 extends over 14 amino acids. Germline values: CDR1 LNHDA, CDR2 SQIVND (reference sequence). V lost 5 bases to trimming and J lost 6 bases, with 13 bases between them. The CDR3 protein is CASSLQSGDEKLFF. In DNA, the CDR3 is TGTGCCAGTAGTTTACAGTCCGGGGATGAAAAACTGTTTTTT.

The CDR3, as DNA: TGTGCCAGCAGTTTGTTCACGGGACAGCAGCCCCAGCATTTT. Residues: CASSLFTGQQPQHF. This sequence joins TRBV28 and TRBJ1-5; 7 bases line up with TRBD1. The germline gives CDR1 MDHEN, CDR2 SYDVKM. CDR3 length equals 14 residues. The junction had 6 bases not matched to a gene; V was cut back by 3 bases and J by 7 bases.

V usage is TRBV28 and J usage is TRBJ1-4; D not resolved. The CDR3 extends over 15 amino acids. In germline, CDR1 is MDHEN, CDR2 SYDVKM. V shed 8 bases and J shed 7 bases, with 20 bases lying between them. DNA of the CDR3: TGTGCCAGCTGCCTGGTTCAGGATAGAGGTGAAAAACTGTTTTTT. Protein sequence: CASCLVQDRGEKLFF.

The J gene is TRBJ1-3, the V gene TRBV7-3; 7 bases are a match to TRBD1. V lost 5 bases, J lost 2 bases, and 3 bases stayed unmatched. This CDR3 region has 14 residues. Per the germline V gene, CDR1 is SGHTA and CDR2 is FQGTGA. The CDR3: CASSPGTAGNTIYF. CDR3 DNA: TGTGCCAGCAGCCCAGGGACAGCTGGAAACACCATATATTTT.

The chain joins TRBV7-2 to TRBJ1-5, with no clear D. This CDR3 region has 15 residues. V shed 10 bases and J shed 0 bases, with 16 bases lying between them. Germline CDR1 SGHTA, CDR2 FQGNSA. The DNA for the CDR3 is TGTGCCACCAGGACGGCAGTTTATAGCAATCAGCCCCAGCATTTT. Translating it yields CATRTAVYSNQPQHF.